This TCR beta chain is from a study of OX40 agonist ivuxolimab in advanced cancers. Study-level information: Ivuxolimab, which patients received intravenously every 2 weeks, was dosed at 0.01 to 10 mg/kg. Participants could have had prior anti-PD-1, anti-PD-L1 or anti-CTLA-4 therapy, and about 37% had some. Subjects had a mean age of roughly 60 years, with a range of 23 to 79; around 80% were male.

Anyone with autoimmune disease history or systemic immunosuppression was excluded. The assay was immunoSEQ multiplex PCR, and TCRdb's table has in-frame clones only and misses some. The sample has under 80,000 clones, 80% to 90% seen once. This CDR3 contains 14 residues. The germline V and J ends were trimmed by 1 base and 3 bases, with 10 bases remaining between them. CDR1 is SEHNR and CDR2 is FQNEAQ in the germline V gene (reference sequence). This clonotype originated in an adult with an advanced solid tumor such as melanoma, head and neck, liver or kidney cancer. V gene TRBV7-9 combines with J gene TRBJ2-7; D gene uncertain. The source was CD4+ or CD8+ T cells sorted from blood, collected in a trial of the OX40 agonist ivuxolimab. CDR3 coding DNA: TGTGCCAGCAGCTTAGAACGGTTAGGCTACGAGCAGTACTTC. Translating it yields CASSLERLGYEQYF.